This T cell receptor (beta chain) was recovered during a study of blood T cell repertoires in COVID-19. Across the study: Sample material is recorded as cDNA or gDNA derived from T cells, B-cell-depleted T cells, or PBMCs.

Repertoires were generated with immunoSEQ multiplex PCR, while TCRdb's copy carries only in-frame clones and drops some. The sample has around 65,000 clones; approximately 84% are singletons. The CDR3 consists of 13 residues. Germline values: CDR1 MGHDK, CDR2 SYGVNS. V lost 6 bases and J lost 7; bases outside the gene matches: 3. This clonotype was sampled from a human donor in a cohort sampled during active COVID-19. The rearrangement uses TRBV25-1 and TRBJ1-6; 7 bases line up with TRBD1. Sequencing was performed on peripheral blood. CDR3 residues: CASSRTGNSPLHF. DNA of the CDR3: TGTGCCAGCAGCAGGACAGGCAATTCACCCCTCCACTTT.